These T cell receptor beta chains were read from a single sample in a study of cytomegalovirus exposure and HLA in healthy donors. Sequencing used immunoSEQ multiplex PCR; TCRdb keeps in-frame clones, though not all of them. This sample has about 120,000 clones, with roughly a sixth found just once. Source material: PBMCs. The receptors come from a female donor in good health and CMV-seropositive. The CDR3 runs from the conserved cysteine through the conserved F or W. The D gene is left open where the match is weak. Expanded clones are given a class, and other clones once, few, many or no size at all.

J | size | V | D | DNA | CDR3
TRBJ1-5 | few | TRBV2 | NA | TGTGCCAGCAGTGTGGGGGCGAATCAGCCCCAGCATTTT | CASSVGANQPQHF
TRBJ2-5 | few | TRBV4-3 | NA | TGCGCCAGCAGCCAAGCGGGGTTACAAGAGACCCAGTACTTC | CASSQAGLQETQYF
TRBJ2-7 | few | TRBV2 | NA | TGTGCCAGCAGTGACAGGGGTCCCTACGAGCAGTACTTC | CASSDRGPYEQYF
TRBJ2-2 | NA | TRBV11-3 | TRBD1 | TGTGCCAGCAGCTCTTTGACAGGGACGGGCACCGGGGAGCTGTTTTTT | CASSSLTGTGTGELFF
TRBJ2-5 | few | TRBV30 | NA | TGTGCCTGGACGCAGGGCCAAAAACCCCAAGAGACCCAGTACTTC | CAWTQGQKPQETQYF
TRBJ2-3 | NA | TRBV9 | TRBD2 | TGTGCCAGCAGCACGGGAGGGCCAGCCGCCGGAGCCAGAGATACGCAGTATTTT | CASSTGGPAAGARDTQYF
TRBJ2-7 | NA | TRBV19 | NA | TGTGCCAGTAGTATAGGAGTCCCCTACGAGCAGTACTTC | CASSIGVPYEQYF
TRBJ2-1 | few | TRBV10-3 | TRBD1 | TGTGCCATCAGTGAGTCAAGGGGGACAGGGGGCGCGAATAGGCTTGAGCAGTTCTTC | CAISESRGTGGANRLEQFF
TRBJ2-1 | few | TRBV28 | TRBD2 | TGTGCCAGCAGTCTAGCGGGAGGGCCAAATGAGCAGTTCTTC | CASSLAGGPNEQFF
TRBJ1-4 | many | TRBV6-5 | NA | TGTGCCAGCAGTTACCATCTAAACCCAAAGGAAAAACTGTTTTTT | CASSYHLNPKEKLFF
TRBJ2-2 | few | TRBV2 | TRBD2 | TGTGCCAGCAGTGAAACTAGCGGGAGGGCCCCCGGGGAGCTGTTTTTT | CASSETSGRAPGELFF
TRBJ1-1 | few | TRBV28 | NA | TGTGCCAGCAGTTCCCCCGGGGGAAAGGTCACTGAAGCTTTCTTT | CASSSPGGKVTEAFF
TRBJ1-2 | once | TRBV19 | TRBD1 | TGTGCCAGTAGTATAGGACAGGGGCGATACTATGGCTACACCTTC | CASSIGQGRYYGYTF
TRBJ1-2 | NA | TRBV29-1 | TRBD1 | TGCAGCGTTACGGGACAGGGGGCTTGGGGCTACACCTTC | CSVTGQGAWGYTF
TRBJ2-7 | NA | TRBV7-9 | TRBD1 | TGTGCCAGCAGCATCGGACAGGGGCACGAGCAGTACTTC | CASSIGQGHEQYF
TRBJ2-5 | NA | TRBV2 | TRBD2 | TGTGCCAGCGGACTAGCCCAAGAGACCCAGTACTTC | CASGLAQETQYF
TRBJ2-7 | few | TRBV6-5 | NA | TGTGCCAGCAGTTATCAACAGGGAGGGGGGGAGCAGTACTTC | CASSYQQGGGEQYF
TRBJ1-1 | few | TRBV6-5 | NA | TGTGCCAGCAGATGGGGGCTCACTCCCACTGAAGCTTTCTTT | CASRWGLTPTEAFF
TRBJ2-4 | NA | TRBV4-1 | TRBD1 | TGCGCCAGCAGCCCACAAAGGGACAGGGGGAACATTCAGTACTTC | CASSPQRDRGNIQYF
TRBJ2-3 | few | TRBV2 | TRBD2 | TGTGCCAGCAGTGAATGGCGAGCGGGGGCCCCAGATACGCAGTATTTT | CASSEWRAGAPDTQYF
TRBJ1-4 | NA | TRBV28 | TRBD1 | TGTGCCAGCATCCCGGGAGACAGGGTCCCTGAAAAACTGTTTTTT | CASIPGDRVPEKLFF
TRBJ2-2 | few | TRBV7-9 | NA | TGTGCCAGCAGCTTAGGTACAGCGGGCCGCACCGGGGAGCTGTTTTTT | CASSLGTAGRTGELFF
TRBJ2-2 | NA | TRBV9 | TRBD1 | TGTGCCAGCAGCTCGGGACAGGGGTGGACCGGGGAGCTGTTTTTT | CASSSGQGWTGELFF
TRBJ1-2 | NA | TRBV9 | NA | TGTGCCAGCAGCGTAGAAGTCGGTAATGGCTACACCTTC | CASSVEVGNGYTF
TRBJ1-1 | few | TRBV5-1 | TRBD1 | TGCGCCAGCAGCATCGGACAGGGGAGGGAAGCTTTCTTT | CASSIGQGREAFF
TRBJ1-2 | NA | TRBV19 | NA | TGTGCCAGCACAGCACAGGGCTATGGCTACACCTTC | CASTAQGYGYTF
TRBJ2-1 | NA | TRBV15 | NA | TGTGCCACCAGCAGACGCGGAGATAGCGATGAGCAGTTCTTC | CATSRRGDSDEQFF
TRBJ1-2 | NA | TRBV7-2 | NA | TGTGCCAGCAGCTTAGAAATGAGGGGGGGTAGGGGCTACACCTTC | CASSLEMRGGRGYTF
TRBJ2-5 | once | TRBV5-1 | NA | TGCGCCAGCAGCTTACAGGGCGGGTATCAAGAGACCCAGTACTTC | CASSLQGGYQETQYF
TRBJ2-4 | few | TRBV9 | TRBD2 | TGTGCCAGCACGTCTAGCGGGAGTCCCGGTGACATTCAGTACTTC | CASTSSGSPGDIQYF
TRBJ1-2 | NA | TRBV5-6 | TRBD1 | TGTGCCAGCAGCTTGAGTCTAGGGGGCGCCGGGGTCTATGGCTACACCTTC | CASSLSLGGAGVYGYTF
TRBJ2-7 | few | TRBV4-2 | TRBD2 | TGTGCCAGCAGCCAAGACGACGGACTAGCGGGGGAGCTCTACGAGCAGTACTTC | CASSQDDGLAGELYEQYF
TRBJ1-1 | NA | TRBV10-3 | TRBD1 | TGTGCCATCAGCACAGGGGGTTCGAACACTGAAGCTTTCTTT | CAISTGGSNTEAFF
TRBJ1-2 | NA | TRBV5-6 | NA | TGTGCCAGCAGCTTTCCACAGAACTATGGCTACACCTTC | CASSFPQNYGYTF